One sample yielded the 13 T cell receptor beta chains listed below, sequenced in a study of blood T cell repertoires in COVID-19. Clones were read by immunoSEQ multiplex PCR, and TCRdb kept only the in-frame ones, dropping some. Here the sample spans more than 50,000 clones, nearly 90% being singletons. The sequenced sample consisted of peripheral blood. The receptors here all came from a man aged 55 to 69 with active COVID-19.

This chain links TRBV5-4 with TRBJ2-6; the D is unclear. V gave up 0 bases and J gave up 8 bases, with 9 bases separating them. The CDR3 is 14 amino acids. The germline V gene has CDR1 SGHNT and CDR2 YYREEE (reference sequence). The CDR3 is CASSLGQVPNVLTF. The CDR3, as DNA: TGTGCCAGCAGCTTGGGGCAGGTTCCCAACGTCCTGACTTTC.

This chain's CDR3 is CAWSKGQGTGYTF. CDR3 nucleotide sequence: TGTGCCTGGAGTAAGGGACAGGGCACCGGCTACACCTTC. The V gene is TRBV30, the J gene TRBJ1-2, with 9 bases that match TRBD1. V lost 2 bases, J lost 8 bases, and 6 bases stayed unmatched. CDR3 size: 13 residues. In germline, CDR1 is GTSNPN, CDR2 SVGIG (reference sequence). The variable domain in full, completed from reference TRBV30 and TRBJ1-2, reads SQTIHQWPATLVQPVGSPLSLECTVEGTSNPNLYWYRQAAGRGLQLLFYSVGIGQISSEVPQNLSASRPQDRQFILSSKKLLLSDSGFYLCAWSKGQGTGYTFGSGTRLTVV.

CDR3 coding DNA: TGTGCCAGCAGTGAAGCATCGTTCAATGAGCAGTTCTTC. Translation gives CASSEASFNEQFF. The chain is built from TRBV6-1 and TRBJ2-1; D ambiguous. CDR3 length equals 13 residues. Per the germline V gene, CDR1 is MNHNS and CDR2 is SASEGT. Trimming shortened V by 0 bases and J by 6 bases, and 6 bases separated the two germline ends.

This chain joins TRBV2 and TRBJ2-3, with 7 bases that match TRBD2. The trim removed 7 bases at V and 2 bases at J, leaving 9 bases unmatched. The CDR3 spans 15 residues. Per germline, CDR1 SNHLY and CDR2 FYNNEI. CDR3 DNA sequence: TGTGCCAGCACACCCGGACTAGTTGCCACAGATACGCAGTATTTT. It codes for CASTPGLVATDTQYF.

The rearrangement links TRBV19 to TRBJ2-4, with 7 bases aligning to TRBD2. The V gene end was trimmed by 8 bases and the J gene end by 1 base; junction bases not matched to a gene: 5. CDR1 is LNHDA, CDR2 SQIVND, per germline (reference sequence). The CDR3 is made up of 14 amino acids. CDR3 residues: CASGKGGAKNIQYF. DNA of the CDR3: TGTGCCAGTGGTAAGGGAGGGGCCAAAAACATTCAGTACTTC.

The CDR3 DNA sequence: TGTGCCAGCAGCGTCGCTCTAGCGCTCGAGACCCAGTACTTC. This gives the protein CASSVALALETQYF. The chain uses TRBV9 and TRBJ2-5, with D tentatively TRBD2 (6 bases). Looked up from germline, CDR1 is SGDLS and CDR2 is YYNGEE. V was clipped by 2 bases and J by 5 bases, with 13 bases between them. The CDR3 runs to 14 residues.

A note on this clone: At one end the junction does not follow the germline gene, possibly because of a read error. V and J are TRBV7-7 and TRBJ2-3; D ambiguous. Germline V gene data show CDR1 as SSHAT and CDR2 as FNYEAQ (reference sequence). The CDR3 totals 13 residues. The CDR3 reads CASSPLGPDTQYF. As DNA, the CDR3 is TGTGCTAGCAGCCCCCTAGGTCCAGATACGCAGTATTTT.

This clone has only one observation. The genes are TRBV9 and TRBJ1-6; unclear D gene. The CDR3 has 16 residues. CDR1 and CDR2 (germline): SGDLS, YYNGEE. V was trimmed by 3 bases and J by 0 bases, leaving 10 bases between them. The chain's CDR3 is CASSEHKSSYNSPLHF. As DNA, the CDR3 is TGTGCCAGCAGCGAACACAAAAGCTCCTATAATTCACCCCTCCACTTT.

The chain couples TRBV24-1 to TRBJ2-3; D uncertain. V lost 4 bases and J 2 bases, leaving 12 bases between the germline ends. Germline CDR1 KGHDR, CDR2 SFDVKD. CDR3 length: 15 residues. CDR3 residues: CATSESTKPTDTQYF. The CDR3 DNA sequence: TGTGCCACCAGTGAATCTACTAAGCCCACAGATACGCAGTATTTT.

The chain recombines TRBV5-1 with TRBJ2-1, with D maybe TRBD2 (6 bases). From germline, CDR1 is SGHRS and CDR2 YFSETQ. With 0 bases removed from V and 7 bases from J, the gap between germline ends came to 11 bases. CDR3 length equals 14 residues. CDR3 sequence (DNA): TGCGCCAGCAGCTTGGGAACTAGCATAAATGAGCAGTTCTTC. Residues: CASSLGTSINEQFF.

CDR3: CASTPDGGRRTTDTQYF. The CDR3 bases are TGTGCCAGCACCCCCGACGGGGGGCGAAGGACCACAGATACGCAGTATTTT. This chain connects TRBV21-1 to TRBJ2-3; the table calls TRBD2, which could not be checked here. TRBV21-1 is marked as a pseudogene. CDR3 length equals 17 residues.

The CDR3 DNA reads as TGTGCCAGTAGTGCGACAGGTGGCTCTGGAAACACCATATATTTT. Translating gives CASSATGGSGNTIYF. The chain recombines TRBV19 with TRBJ1-3, with D maybe TRBD1 (6 bases). From germline, CDR1 is LNHDA and CDR2 SQIVND (reference sequence). V lost 5 bases, J lost 0 bases, and 11 bases lay in between. The CDR3 runs to 15 residues.

V is TRBV29-1 and J is TRBJ2-2; no definite D call. The V end was cut by 4 bases, the J end by 2 bases, with 5 bases between. CDR1 is SQVTM and CDR2 is ANQGSEA in the germline V gene. This CDR3 is 12 amino acids long. This CDR3 reads CSVGSNTGELFF. The CDR3 nucleotides read TGCAGCGTTGGCAGTAACACCGGGGAGCTGTTTTTT.